The 16 T cell receptor beta chains listed next were all sequenced from one sample in a study of post-analysis software for immune sequencing data. These receptors' targets are unknown. Unique molecular identifiers had been added to the TCR beta cDNA libraries. In TCRdb, the PCR reads were re-called with MiXCR into one record per CDR3 protein. The sample comprises roughly 730,000 distinct CDR3 sequences, 30% of which are singletons, and 0.56% rests with the top ten. Broader study findings: The study found TRBV5-6, TRBV5-1 and TRBV20-1 among about 5 TRBV segments more frequent in patients than controls.

The sequenced material came from blood. The receptor source for this set is a girl aged 10-17 years with multiple sclerosis.

The rearrangement uses TRBV7-2 and TRBJ2-7; maybe TRBD2 (6 bases). Trimming shortened V by 4 bases and J by 3 bases, and 19 bases separated the two germline ends. The germline V gene has CDR1 SGHTA and CDR2 FQGNSA. The CDR3 contains 16 residues. The DNA for the CDR3 is TGTGCCAGCAGCTCCGCTTGGGCGGGATTTTTCTACGAGCAGTACTTC. This translates into CASSSAWAGFFYEQYF. The full variable domain, completed using reference TRBV7-2 and TRBJ2-7, is GAGVSQSPSNKVTEKGKDVELRCDPISGHTALYWYRQSLGQGLEFLIYFQGNSAPDKSGLPSDRFSAERTGGSVSTLTIQRTQQEDSAVYLCASSSAWAGFFYEQYFGPGTRLTVT.

This clonotype was picked up a small number of times. As DNA, the CDR3 is TGTGCCAGCAGAGAGCCCGGGACAGGGGAAATCGAGCAGTACTTC. It is translated as CASREPGTGEIEQYF. V is TRBV27 and J is TRBJ2-7; 10 bases map to TRBD1. The CDR3 runs to 15 residues. Germline CDR1 MNHEY, CDR2 SMNVEV (reference sequence). The trim removed 6 bases at V and 6 bases at J, leaving 11 bases unmatched.

This chain joins TRBV6-6 and TRBJ1-2, with D perhaps TRBD1 (6 bases). In germline, CDR1 is MNHNY, CDR2 SVGAGI (reference sequence). The CDR3 runs 14 residues. Trimming took 7 bases from V and 0 from J, leaving 12 bases between them. The CDR3 sequence is CASTRDKSNYGYTF. CDR3 in DNA: TGTGCCAGCACTCGGGACAAATCTAACTATGGCTACACCTTC.

The chain combines TRBV14 with TRBJ1-1; D gene ambiguous. In germline, CDR1 is SGHDN, CDR2 FVKESK. This CDR3 comprises 13 residues. Trimming left V 6 bases short and J 7 bases short, with 15 bases between. The CDR3 DNA is TGTGCCAGCAGTCAGGACCTCGGCGGTGAAGCTTTCTTT. Amino acid sequence: CASSQDLGGEAFF.

The gene calls are TRBV7-2 and TRBJ2-7; D call uncertain. This CDR3 spans 19 amino acids. The ends were cut back, 0 bases at V and 1 base at J, with 22 bases in the middle. Germline assignment: CDR1 SGHTA and CDR2 FQGNSA. The CDR3 DNA follows: TGTGCCAGCAGCTTAGCATCGCACGTCCGGGCAATTGGTTCCTACGAGCAGTACTTC. Its translation: CASSLASHVRAIGSYEQYF.

This clonotype was counted a single time. In DNA, the CDR3 is TGTGCTAGTGGTTTGGTAACTAGCGGGAGAAGGAATGAGCAGTACTTC. It specifies CASGLVTSGRRNEQYF. The J gene is TRBJ2-5, the V gene TRBV12-5, with 11 positions matching TRBD2. CDR1 is LGHNT and CDR2 is FRNRAP in the germline V gene. Unmatched junction bases numbered 11, after V lost 0 bases and J lost 11 bases. This CDR3 has 16 residues.

The chain is built from TRBV12-3 or TRBV12-4 and TRBJ1-2, with D maybe TRBD1 (5 bases). The V and J ends lost 5 bases and 4 bases respectively, with 17 bases between them. This CDR3 is built from 15 residues. For the CDR3, the DNA is TGTGCCAGCAGTACAAAGCACCCGGGGCCCTATGGCTACACCTTC. Its translation is CASSTKHPGPYGYTF.

The chain is built from TRBV5-1 and TRBJ1-1; maybe TRBD1 (6 bases). The CDR3 is made up of 17 amino acids. V was shortened by 0 bases and J by 0 bases, with 15 bases between the two germline ends. The germline V gene has CDR1 SGHRS and CDR2 YFSETQ. DNA of the CDR3: TGCGCCAGCAGCTTGGGGACAGCCTTAGATCTGAACACTGAAGCTTTCTTT. Its protein is CASSLGTALDLNTEAFF.

This clonotype was detected only a few times. This chain connects TRBV7-9 to TRBJ1-2, with D perhaps matching TRBD1 (5 bases). The CDR3 consists of 18 residues. Germline lookup yields CDR1 SEHNR and CDR2 FQNEAQ (reference sequence). Between the trimmed V and J ends, which lost 5 bases and 8 bases, there was a span of 30 bases. The CDR3 DNA is TGTGCCAGCAGCCGCCCTTTGCGGGGACGTTTTAATTCAGAGGGCTACACCTTC. Translated: CASSRPLRGRFNSEGYTF.

This chain connects TRBV6-5 to TRBJ2-1, with 7 bases fitting TRBD2. Germline-derived CDR1 and CDR2 are MNHEY and SVGAGI. This CDR3 spans 13 amino acids. V dropped 6 bases and J dropped 8; count of bases not matched to a gene: 7. The CDR3 DNA reads TGTGCCAGCAGACCCGGACTAGACTATGAGCAGTTCTTC. Its translation is CASRPGLDYEQFF.

This clonotype has just a few counts. The V gene is TRBV18, the J gene TRBJ2-7, with D tentatively TRBD2 (5 bases). Looked up from germline, CDR1 is KGHSH and CDR2 is LQKENI. V was pared by 3 bases and J by 1 base, with 7 bases between. The CDR3 has 13 residues. CDR3 residues: CASSPLASYEQYF. In nucleotides, the CDR3 is TGTGCCAGCTCACCCCTAGCTTCCTACGAGCAGTACTTC.

V is TRBV7-8 and J is TRBJ2-4; maybe TRBD2 (5 bases). The CDR3 is made up of 16 amino acids. Trimming left V 2 bases short and J 6 bases short, with 17 bases between. The germline V gene has CDR1 SGHVS and CDR2 FQNEAQ. CDR3 in DNA: TGTGCCAGCAGCTTACTGGCAACACTTCGGGGAAACATTCAGTACTTC. Translating it yields CASSLLATLRGNIQYF.

This clonotype was seen only a few times. As DNA, the CDR3 is TGTGCCAGCAGCTTAGGAACCGGGACTAGCGGAAACATTCAGTACTTC. Its protein is CASSLGTGTSGNIQYF. This rearrangement joins TRBV7-9 to TRBJ2-5, with 11 bases identical to TRBD2. The DNA end is more similar to TRBJ2-4, so the J call may be wrong. CDR3 length: 16 amino acids. The germline V gene encodes CDR1 SEHNR and CDR2 FQNEAQ (reference sequence).

The chain recombines TRBV5-1 with TRBJ2-3; TRBD1 matches 8 bases. In germline, CDR1 is SGHRS, CDR2 YFSETQ. V was clipped by 4 bases and J by 4 bases; unmatched bases: 11. The length of the CDR3 is 16 residues. For the CDR3, the DNA is TGCGCCAGCAGCCTGGGGTCCAGGGGGCGAGCAGATACGCAGTATTTT. It specifies CASSLGSRGRADTQYF.

The V call is TRBV7-9, the J call TRBJ2-7; the D gene is possibly TRBD2 (6 bases). CDR1 is SEHNR, CDR2 FQNEAQ, per germline (reference sequence). V lost 1 base and J 3 bases, leaving 10 bases between the germline ends. The CDR3 has 14 amino acids. The CDR3 sequence: CASSLGGGVYEQYF. The DNA of the CDR3 is TGTGCCAGCAGCTTAGGTGGAGGGGTCTACGAGCAGTACTTC.

The V call is TRBV11-2, the J call TRBJ2-4, with 11 bases fitting TRBD1. J lost 8 bases, V lost 0 bases, and 9 bases had no gene match. CDR1 and CDR2 (germline): SGHAT, FQNNGV. The CDR3 has 17 residues. The CDR3 region is CASSLERGDRGGDIQYF. Written as DNA, the CDR3 is TGTGCCAGCAGCTTAGAAAGGGGGGACAGGGGGGGCGACATTCAGTACTTC.